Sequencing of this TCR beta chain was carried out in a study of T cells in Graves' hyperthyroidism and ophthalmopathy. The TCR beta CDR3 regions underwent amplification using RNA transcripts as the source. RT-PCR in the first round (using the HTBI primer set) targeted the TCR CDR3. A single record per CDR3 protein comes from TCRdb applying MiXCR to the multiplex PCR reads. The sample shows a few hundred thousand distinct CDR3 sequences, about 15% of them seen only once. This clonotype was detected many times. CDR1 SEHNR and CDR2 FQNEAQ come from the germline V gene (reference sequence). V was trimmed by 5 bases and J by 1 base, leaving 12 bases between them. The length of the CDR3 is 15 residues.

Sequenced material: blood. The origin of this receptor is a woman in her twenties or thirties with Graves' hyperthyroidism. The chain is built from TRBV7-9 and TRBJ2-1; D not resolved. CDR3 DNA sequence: TGTGCCAGCAGCCCGGCCGGGCGGTCCTACAATGAGCAGTTCTTC. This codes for CASSPAGRSYNEQFF. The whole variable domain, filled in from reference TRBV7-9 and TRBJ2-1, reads DTGVSQNPRHKITKRGQNVTFRCDPISEHNRLYWYRQTLGQGPEFLTYFQNEAQLEKSRLLSDRFSAERPKGSFSTLEIQRTEQGDSAMYLCASSPAGRSYNEQFFGPGTRLTVL.